The 29 T cell receptor beta chains below come from one sample, sequenced in a study of CD8+CD57+ T cells in acquired aplastic anemia. Profiling of TCR beta VDJ combinations and CDR3 sequences used genomic DNA as template. From the reads, TCRdb called clonotypes with MiXCR, one entry per CDR3 protein. Counted here are approximately 170,000 distinct CDR3 sequences, about half occurring once; the ten biggest clones make up 3.2%. For sequencing, patients were chosen who had shown expansion of CD8+CD57+ cells by flow cytometry. Sample: sorted CD4+, CD8+, or CD8+CD57+ T cells (not recorded which) from PBMCs. These receptor sequences come from a human donor with aplastic anemia.

The sample holds many counts of this clonotype. The rearrangement uses TRBV28 and TRBJ1-6, with D possibly matching TRBD1 (5 bases). The V end was cut by 5 bases, the J end by 7 bases, with 15 bases between. The CDR3 length is 15 residues. Germline CDR1 and CDR2: MDHEN and SYDVKM. The CDR3 protein is CASSPGLGSNSPLHF. CDR3 in DNA: TGTGCCAGCAGTCCGGGACTGGGGTCCAATTCACCCCTCCACTTT.

The V gene is TRBV25-1, the J gene TRBJ2-7; TRBD1 agrees at 9 bases. This CDR3 has 14 amino acids. The V gene end was trimmed by 1 base and the J gene end by 5 bases; junction bases not matched to a gene: 3. CDR1 is MGHDK and CDR2 is SYGVNS in the germline V gene. As DNA, the CDR3 is TGTGCCAGCAGTGAATCCGGGACAGGGCACGAGCAGTACTTC. Translating it yields CASSESGTGHEQYF.

There are many counts of this clonotype. The V and J genes are TRBV19 and TRBJ1-5; tentative D call: TRBD1 (5 bases). Trimming took 6 bases from V and 5 from J, leaving 14 bases between them. Germline V gives CDR1 LNHDA, CDR2 SQIVND (reference sequence). The CDR3 length is 14 residues. CDR3 residues: CASSLDSLHQPQHF. In nucleotides, the CDR3 is TGTGCCAGTAGCCTTGACAGCCTACATCAGCCCCAGCATTTT.

This rearrangement joins TRBV11-1 to TRBJ1-1; 7 bases line up with TRBD1. This CDR3 spans 16 amino acids. Germline V gene sequence: CDR1 SGHAT, CDR2 FQDESV (reference sequence). Trimming removed 2 bases from V and 6 bases from J; junction bases left unmatched: 12. The CDR3 loop reads CASSLMGTVRSPEAFF. CDR3 sequence (DNA): TGTGCCAGCAGCTTAATGGGGACAGTGAGGTCGCCTGAAGCTTTCTTT.

This clonotype was picked up many times. The chain carries TRBV9 and TRBJ2-7; 12 positions agree with TRBD2. Germline lookup yields CDR1 SGDLS and CDR2 YYNGEE. The CDR3 runs to 15 residues. V dropped 0 bases and J dropped 6; count of bases not matched to a gene: 4. This CDR3 is CASSVEASGGGEQYF. The CDR3 DNA sequence: TGTGCCAGCAGCGTAGAGGCTAGCGGGGGGGGCGAGCAGTACTTC.

This clonotype was counted ten times or more. The chain joins TRBV11-1 to TRBJ2-2, with 8 bases that match TRBD2. The ends lost 2 bases at V and 1 base at J; junction bases unmatched: 12. From germline, CDR1 is SGHAT and CDR2 FQDESV (reference sequence). The CDR3 sequence is 19 residues long. Here the CDR3 DNA reads TGTGCCAGCAGCTTATTACAGGGAGCGGGAGCGGAGAACACCGGGGAGCTGTTTTTT. This encodes CASSLLQGAGAENTGELFF.

This clonotype was seen just once. V is TRBV19 and J is TRBJ1-1; possible D gene TRBD1, 5 bases. CDR1 and CDR2 from the germline V gene are LNHDA and SQIVND (reference sequence). V was cut by 7 bases and J by 7 bases, with 13 bases left in between. This CDR3 contains 12 residues. The CDR3 DNA follows: TGTGCCAGTATGTCCAGGGCAGGTGAAGCTTTCTTT. Residues: CASMSRAGEAFF.

This chain connects TRBV29-1 to TRBJ2-3, with TRBD1 matching over 12 bases. The CDR3 totals 14 residues. After removal of 7 bases from V and 6 bases from J, the junction contained 8 bases not matched to a gene. Germline values: CDR1 SQVTM, CDR2 ANQGSEA. The CDR3 DNA reads TGCAGCGCTTTCCGGGACAGGGGGCTGGATACGCAGTATTTT. The encoded protein is CSAFRDRGLDTQYF.

Many counts were recorded for this clonotype. As DNA, the CDR3 is TGCAGCGTTGAAGGGATCGGAAACACCATATATTTT. This encodes CSVEGIGNTIYF. V usage is TRBV29-1 and J usage is TRBJ1-3; D unresolved. From germline, CDR1 is SQVTM and CDR2 ANQGSEA. V was trimmed by 1 base and J by 4 bases, leaving 5 bases between them. This CDR3 is built from 12 residues.

The chain uses TRBV7-3 and TRBJ2-1; D gene uncertain. The CDR3 contains 12 residues. V dropped 3 bases and J dropped 7 bases, with 7 bases sitting between them. Germline V gene lookup returns CDR1 SGHTA and CDR2 FQGTGA. CDR3: CASSLQRNEQFF. The CDR3 DNA sequence: TGTGCCAGCAGCTTGCAGCGTAATGAGCAGTTCTTC. Filled out from reference TRBV7-3 and TRBJ2-1, the complete variable domain reads GAGVSQTPSNKVTEKGKYVELRCDPISGHTALYWYRQSLGQGPEFLIYFQGTGAADDSGLPNDRFFAVRPEGSVSTLKIQRTERGDSAVYLCASSLQRNEQFFGPGTRLTVL.

This clonotype was found a few times. The chain recombines TRBV5-6 with TRBJ1-3, with a tentative D call TRBD1 (6 bases). V gave up 2 bases and J gave up 8 bases, with 14 bases separating them. CDR3 length equals 14 residues. Germline V lookup: CDR1 SGHDT, CDR2 YYEEEE. The CDR3 loop reads CASSLTGPSDTIYF. The DNA for the CDR3 is TGTGCCAGCAGCTTAACAGGGCCCTCAGACACCATATATTTT.

A note on this clonotype: A single base separates this from a much larger clone, so it may be a read error. The V and J genes are TRBV5-6 and TRBJ1-6; D gene unclear. The CDR3 consists of 15 residues. Germline V gene lookup returns CDR1 SGHDT and CDR2 YYEEEE. V was shortened by 3 bases and J by 8 bases, with 15 bases between the two germline ends. CDR3 loop: CASSSAGRMDSPLHF. The CDR3 DNA reads TGTGCCAGCAGCTCGGCCGGCAGGATGGATTCACCCCTCCACTTT.

Regarding this clonotype: A much larger clone differs from this one at a single base, so this may be a read error. The rearrangement links TRBV6-5 to TRBJ1-3; D unclear. The CDR3 is 14 residues long. Germline V lookup: CDR1 MNHEY, CDR2 SVGAGI. In DNA form, the CDR3 reads TGTGCCTGCAGTTACACGCCAACTGGAAACACCATATATTTT. Translating it yields CACSYTPTGNTIYF.

Comment on this clonotype: This could be a read error, since a much larger clone is one nucleotide away. The J gene is TRBJ2-5, the V gene TRBV6-2 or TRBV6-3; TRBD1 might be the D (5 bases). V shed 8 bases and J shed 5 bases, with 18 bases lying between them. Germline V gene lookup returns CDR1 MNHEY and CDR2 SVGEGT. This CDR3 has 14 residues. As DNA, the CDR3 is TGTGCCAGCGGCGAGGACACGGGTGATGAGACCCAGTACTTC. Translation: CASGEDTGDETQYF.

V is TRBV7-2 and J is TRBJ2-7; 10 bases fit TRBD1. The CDR3 consists of 15 residues. J gave up 2 bases and V 0 bases, and 1 base lay outside the gene matches. Germline V CDR1 and CDR2: SGHTA, FQGNSA. CDR3 in amino acids: CASSLAGQGPYEQYF. The CDR3 coding sequence is TGTGCCAGCAGCTTAGCGGGACAGGGGCCCTACGAGCAGTACTTC.

This clonotype was detected many times. This rearrangement joins TRBV6-1 to TRBJ1-6; maybe TRBD1 (5 bases). Germline CDR1 reads MNHNS; CDR2 reads SASEGT. Trimming removed 7 bases at V and 7 bases at J, with 17 bases between. This CDR3 is 15 amino acids long. The CDR3 bases are TGTGCCAGCACAACGGGGACCAACTTGAATTCACCCCTCCACTTT. Amino acid sequence: CASTTGTNLNSPLHF.

The V call is TRBV2, the J call TRBJ1-1; D call uncertain. The CDR3 spans 11 residues. V was trimmed by 6 bases and J by 10 bases, leaving 12 bases between them. In germline, CDR1 is SNHLY, CDR2 FYNNEI. CDR3: CASRAKLGAFF. In DNA, the CDR3 is TGTGCCAGCAGGGCAAAACTGGGAGCTTTCTTT.

The J gene is TRBJ2-5, the V gene TRBV7-3; no clear D. From germline, CDR1 is SGHTA and CDR2 FQGTGA. CDR3 length equals 11 residues. Trimming removed 5 bases from V and 7 bases from J, with 8 bases in between. The CDR3 DNA reads as TGTGCCAGCAGCCCAGATGGGACCCAGTACTTC. Translating it yields CASSPDGTQYF.

This clonotype was observed many times. The J gene is TRBJ2-1, the V gene TRBV7-6, with 9 bases aligning to TRBD2. The CDR3 is made up of 15 amino acids. The V gene end was trimmed by 2 bases and the J gene end by 6 bases; junction bases not matched to a gene: 5. Germline V lookup: CDR1 SGHVS, CDR2 FNYEAQ. The CDR3 DNA is TGTGCCAGCAGCTTAATGGCTAGCGGGGCCAATGAGCAGTTCTTC. Encoded protein: CASSLMASGANEQFF.

The gene calls are TRBV20-1 and TRBJ2-7, with 10 bases matching TRBD2. Per the germline V gene, CDR1 is DFQATT and CDR2 is SNEGSKA (reference sequence). The CDR3 consists of 15 residues. With V trimmed by 3 bases and J by 0 bases, 5 bases remained unmatched. CDR3 protein: CSARPGTSDSYEQYF. Written as DNA, the CDR3 is TGCAGTGCTAGGCCGGGGACTAGCGACTCCTACGAGCAGTACTTC.

This clonotype has ten or more counts. The rearrangement links TRBV20-1 to TRBJ2-2; 8 nucleotides agree with TRBD2. V shed 2 bases, J shed 4 bases, and the junction held 0 bases outside the gene matches. In germline, CDR1 is DFQATT, CDR2 SNEGSKA (reference sequence). CDR3 size: 13 residues. The CDR3 spells CSARLAGTGELFF. DNA for the CDR3: TGCAGTGCTAGACTAGCGGGCACCGGGGAGCTGTTTTTT.

The chain employs TRBV6-1 and TRBJ1-5; D is perhaps TRBD1 (5 bases). The CDR3 totals 14 residues. Germline loops: CDR1 MNHNS, CDR2 SASEGT. V was trimmed by 2 bases and J by 1 base, leaving 6 bases between them. This chain's CDR3 is CASSEWGSNQPQHF. The CDR3 DNA is TGTGCCAGCAGTGAATGGGGGAGCAATCAGCCCCAGCATTTT.

As regards this clonotype: Since a much larger clone is just one base distant, this may be a read error. The genes are TRBV6-5 and TRBJ1-6; no firm D call. Germline V gives CDR1 MNHEY, CDR2 SVGAGI. V shed 4 bases and J shed 7 bases, with 17 bases lying between them. This CDR3 has 16 amino acids. This CDR3 is CASSSVGGGLNSPLHF. CDR3 nucleotide sequence: TGTGCCAGCAGTTCCGTGGGCGGAGGACTAAATTCACCCCTCCACTTT.

This clonotype was seen a single time. A much larger clonotype is one base distant, so this may be a read error. The J gene is TRBJ2-3, the V gene TRBV25-1; tentative D call: TRBD1 (5 bases). The last part of the DNA fits TRBJ1-5 better; the J call may be wrong. CDR1 and CDR2 from the germline V gene are MGHDK and SYGVNS. This CDR3 has 17 amino acids. For the CDR3, the DNA is TGTGCCAGCAGCCAAGATCCGGCGGGGACTAGCACAGATACGCAGCATTTT. It codes for CASSQDPAGTSTDTQHF.

This clonotype came up many times. The V gene is TRBV12-3 or TRBV12-4, the J gene TRBJ2-5, with D uncertain. V was cut by 5 bases and J by 5 bases, with 18 bases left in between. The CDR3 contains 15 residues. Written as DNA, the CDR3 is TGTGCCAGCAGTAGACTCGCCGGCCTTGGGGAGACCCAGTACTTC. Amino acid sequence: CASSRLAGLGETQYF.

As concerns this clonotype: One base away lies a much larger clone, so this may be a sequencing read error. This chain connects TRBV9 to TRBJ1-1; D remains unclear. Trimming cost V 0 bases and J 0 bases, with 9 bases left between them. The length of the CDR3 is 15 residues. Germline CDR1 SGDLS, CDR2 YYNGEE. In nucleotides, the CDR3 is TGTGCCAGCAGCGTAGACATGGGGATGAACACTGAAGCTTTCTTT. Amino acid sequence: CASSVDMGMNTEAFF.

The chain links TRBV2 to TRBJ1-2; 11 positions agree with TRBD1. Germline-derived CDR1 and CDR2 are SNHLY and FYNNEI. The length of the CDR3 is 14 residues. The V segment lost 5 bases and the J segment 8 bases; nucleotides outside the gene matches: 7. Written as DNA, the CDR3 is TGTGCCAGCAGTCTCCGGGGACAGGGGGGCGGCTACACCTTC. This gives the protein CASSLRGQGGGYTF.

This clonotype was picked up a small number of times. This rearrangement joins TRBV9 to TRBJ2-4, with D uncertain. CDR1 and CDR2 (germline): SGDLS, YYNGEE. The V end was cut by 7 bases, the J end by 10 bases, with 12 bases between. This CDR3 is 11 amino acids long. The CDR3 DNA is TGTGCCAGCTCACATGCGGAAATTCAGTACTTC. Its protein is CASSHAEIQYF. The full variable domain, its missing parts supplied by reference TRBV9 and TRBJ2-4, is DSGVTQTPKHLITATGQRVTLRCSPRSGDLSVYWYQQSLDQGLQFLIQYYNGEERAKGNILERFSAQQFPDLHSELNLSSLELGDSALYFCASSHAEIQYFGAGTRLSVL.

The chain links TRBV11-2 to TRBJ2-7; 7 positions agree with TRBD1. After removal of 5 bases from V and 1 base from J, the junction contained 5 bases not matched to a gene. The CDR3 is 14 residues long. Looked up from germline, CDR1 is SGHAT and CDR2 is FQNNGV. The CDR3 spells CASSIGTASYEQYF. The CDR3 DNA is TGTGCCAGCAGCATCGGGACAGCTTCCTACGAGCAGTACTTC. The full variable domain, its missing parts supplied by reference TRBV11-2 and TRBJ2-7, is EAGVAQSPRYKIIEKRQSVAFWCNPISGHATLYWYQQILGQGPKLLIQFQNNGVVDDSQLPKDRFSAERLKGVDSTLKIQPAKLEDSAVYLCASSIGTASYEQYFGPGTRLTVT.